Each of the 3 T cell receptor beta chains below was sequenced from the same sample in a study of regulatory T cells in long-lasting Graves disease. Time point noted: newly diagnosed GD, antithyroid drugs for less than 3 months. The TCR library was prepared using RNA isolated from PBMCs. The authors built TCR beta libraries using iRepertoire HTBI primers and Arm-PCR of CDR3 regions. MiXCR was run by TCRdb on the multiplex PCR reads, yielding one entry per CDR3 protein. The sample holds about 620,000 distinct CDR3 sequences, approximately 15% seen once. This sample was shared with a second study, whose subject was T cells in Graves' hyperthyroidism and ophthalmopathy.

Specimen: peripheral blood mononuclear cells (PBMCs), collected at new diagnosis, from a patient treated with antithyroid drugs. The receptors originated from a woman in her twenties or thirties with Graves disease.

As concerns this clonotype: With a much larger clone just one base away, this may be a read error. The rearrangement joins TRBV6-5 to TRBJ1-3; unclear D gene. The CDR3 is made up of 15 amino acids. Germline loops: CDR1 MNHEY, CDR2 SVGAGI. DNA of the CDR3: TGTGCCAGCAGTTTCCGTTACGCCTCTGGAAGCACCATATATTTT. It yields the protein CASSFRYASGSTIYF.

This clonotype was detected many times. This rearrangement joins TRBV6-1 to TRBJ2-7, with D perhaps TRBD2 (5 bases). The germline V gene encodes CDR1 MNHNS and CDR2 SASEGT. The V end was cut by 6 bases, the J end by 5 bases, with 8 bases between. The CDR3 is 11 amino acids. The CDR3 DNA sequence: TGTGCCAGCAGAGAGGGTCACGAGCAGTACTTC. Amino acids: CASREGHEQYF.

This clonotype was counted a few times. Written as DNA, the CDR3 is TGTGCCAGCAGTGAAGTAGGACTAGCGGGAGTGGAGGGAGATACGCAGTATTTT. Its translation is CASSEVGLAGVEGDTQYF. The V and J genes are TRBV6-1 and TRBJ2-3; 13 positions agree with TRBD2. Looked up from germline, CDR1 is MNHNS and CDR2 is SASEGT. The CDR3 is 18 residues long. Germline trimming cut 1 base from V and 5 bases from J; bases unmatched to any gene: 9.